This T cell receptor beta chain is from a study of T cells expressing NK-cell markers. Whole-study context: Each TCR beta repertoire originated in sorted T cells that were CD3+CD56+NKG2C+, CD3+CD56+NKG2C- or CD3+CD56-NKG2C+.

TCRdb reanalyzed the 5' RACE reads and collapses them to one entry per CDR3 protein, without DNA. The sample includes 400,000 to 450,000 distinct CDR3 sequences. Looked up from germline, CDR1 is LGHDT and CDR2 is YNNKEL (reference sequence). The CDR3 sequence is 15 residues long. Remarks on this clonotype: Its antigen is undetermined.

Study-wide results and limits: The CD3+CD56-NKG2C+ fraction of a handful of donors was likewise dominated by these clonotypes.

The V and J genes are TRBV3-1 and TRBJ2-2; as DNA is missing, the TRBD1 call by TCRdb cannot be tested. This receptor was taken from a woman aged 18-69 years in good health. The source material was blood T cells: a sorted CD56 or NKG2C T cell subset, CD4+ or CD8+ T cells, or bulk PBMC T cells (not recorded which). The CDR3: CASSQVWGRFGELFF.